This T cell receptor (beta chain) was recovered during a study of T-cell memory formation after mild COVID-19. The wider study: Largely donor-specific sequence clusters came from a couple of donors.

A note on this clonotype: Antigen: not known. An end of the junction differs from the germline gene, which may be a read error.

From germline, CDR1 is SEHNR and CDR2 FQNEAQ (reference sequence). The CDR3 spans 12 residues. Study-level points and caveats: There was a balanced CD4/CD8 profile in clones contracting day 15 to 85, and later expanders leaned CD4+. Some clones that responded were present in memory (sampled pre-infection), which suggests cross-reactive memory joined.

One entry per CDR3 protein results from TCRdb running MiXCR on the 5' RACE reads. The sample records 140,000 to 150,000 distinct CDR3 sequences, around 25% being singletons. Sequencing used PBMCs or a T cell subset sorted from them (not recorded which). The rearrangement uses TRBV7-9 and TRBJ2-7, with TRBD2 as a possible D gene (5 bases). The source of this sequence is an adult woman who had mild COVID-19 (a few samples of this study predate the infection). Cell type and time point are not known. The CDR3 here is CASSQRWGEQNF. CDR3 nucleotides: TGTGCCAGCAGCCAGCGGTGGGGAGAGCAGAACTTC.